This entry lists 2 T cell receptor beta chains sequenced from one sample in a study of T cell repertoires in ileal Crohn's disease. The assay was immunoSEQ multiplex PCR, and TCRdb's table has in-frame clones only and misses some. The sample shows roughly 15,000 clones, less than 85% of them seen only once. Material for sequencing was ileal tissue. These receptors were obtained from an adult with Crohn's disease.

The rearrangement joins TRBV19 to TRBJ1-5, with TRBD1 identical over 7 bases. This CDR3 is built from 14 residues. CDR1 LNHDA and CDR2 SQIVND come from the germline V gene (reference sequence). With 10 bases clipped from V and 5 bases from J, the junction kept 11 bases outside the gene matches. The CDR3 region has the DNA TGTGCCACTAAAGGGGACAGTGGTTATCAGCCCCAGCATTTT. Its protein product is CATKGDSGYQPQHF. Based on the CDR3 plus reference TRBV19 and TRBJ1-5, the full variable domain is DGGITQSPKYLFRKEGQNVTLSCEQNLNHDAMYWYRQDPGQGLRLIYYSQIVNDFQKGDIAEGYSVSREKKESFPLTVTSAQKNPTAFYLCATKGDSGYQPQHFGDGTRLSIL.

V usage is TRBV7-8 and J usage is TRBJ1-1, with D unclear. The CDR3 length is 12 residues. The germline V gene encodes CDR1 SGHVS and CDR2 FQNEAQ. V gave up 4 bases and J gave up 3 bases, with 6 bases separating them. The chain's CDR3 is CASSSRYTEAFF. The CDR3 DNA sequence: TGTGCCAGCAGCTCCCGGTACACTGAAGCTTTCTTT. Using reference TRBV7-8 and TRBJ1-1 for the parts outside the CDR3, the full variable domain is GAGVSQSPRYKVAKRGQDVALRCDPISGHVSLFWYQQALGQGPEFLTYFQNEAQLDKSGLPSDRFFAERPEGSVSTLKIQRTQQEDSAVYLCASSSRYTEAFFGQGTRLTVV.